These T cell receptor beta chains were read from a single sample in a study of blood T cells in healthy people across ages. TCRdb re-derived calls from the 5' RACE reads in MiXCR, one entry per CDR3 protein. The repertoire includes approximately 760,000 distinct CDR3 sequences, around 25% of them detected once, and more than 8% sits in the top ten. These data were also reused for a study on T cells of mothers and their children.

Sequencing was performed on blood. These receptors were obtained from a boy between 10 and 17 years old in good health. Both conserved end residues are part of each CDR3. Each record gives: V gene, clone size, J gene, CDR3 length, D gene, CDR3 DNA, CDR3 protein. D genes are given only for firm matches. Size is stated for part of the rows, as once, few or many counts, or as a class when the clone is expanded.

TRBV7-8	-	TRBJ2-4	19	-	TGTGCCAGCAGCTCCCACCGACGTTTGCGGGCGGGGACCAAAAACATTCAGTACTTC	CASSSHRRLRAGTKNIQYF
TRBV7-9	-	TRBJ1-1	13	-	TGTGCCAGCAGCTCGGAGGGATGGGCTGAAGCTTTCTTT	CASSSEGWAEAFF
TRBV28	-	TRBJ2-3	15	TRBD2	TGTGCCAGCAGCCAGACTAGCGGGAGGGGAGATACGCAGTATTTT	CASSQTSGRGDTQYF
TRBV20-1	few	TRBJ2-1	14	TRBD2	TGCAGTGCTAGGGTCCTAGCGGGAGACAATGAGCAGTTCTTC	CSARVLAGDNEQFF
TRBV20-1	-	TRBJ2-3	15	-	TGCAGTGCTGCCGAGGGGCCTTGGCACACAGATACGCAGTATTTT	CSAAEGPWHTDTQYF
TRBV28	-	TRBJ2-1	18	TRBD2	TGTGCCAGCAGTTTCCGGGTAGGGACCCTAGCGGGGTACAATGAGCAGTTCTTC	CASSFRVGTLAGYNEQFF
TRBV2	-	TRBJ1-5	15	-	TGTGCCAGCAACGAGGCAGATGATAGCAATCAGCCCCAGCATTTT	CASNEADDSNQPQHF
TRBV12-3/TRBV12-4	-	TRBJ2-2	15	-	TGTGCCAGCAGTTTGGATCTGGGGAAGACCGGGGAGCCGTTTTTT	CASSLDLGKTGEPFF
TRBV5-1	few	TRBJ2-3	16	TRBD2	TGCGCCAGCAGCTTGCGAGGCGGGGGGTACACAGATACGCAGTATTTT	CASSLRGGGYTDTQYF
TRBV7-9	-	TRBJ1-1	15	-	TGTGCCAGTAGCCCCGTGAGAGGAGGGAACACTGAAGCTTTCTTT	CASSPVRGGNTEAFF
TRBV4-1	-	TRBJ2-7	15	-	TGCGCCAGCAGCCAAGTTTACTCTCAAGGGGGCGAGCAGTACTTC	CASSQVYSQGGEQYF
TRBV27	few	TRBJ2-7	15	-	TGTGCCAGCAGTTTATATTACGGGAGCGATTACGAGCAGTACTTC	CASSLYYGSDYEQYF
TRBV29-1	many	TRBJ2-1	11	TRBD2	TGCAGCGTTTGGGAGGGCAATGAGCAGTTCTTC	CSVWEGNEQFF
TRBV7-9	-	TRBJ2-1	16	TRBD2	TGTGCCAGCAGCCCGAGCGGGAGGGGGCTCGTGGATGAGCAGTTCTTC	CASSPSGRGLVDEQFF